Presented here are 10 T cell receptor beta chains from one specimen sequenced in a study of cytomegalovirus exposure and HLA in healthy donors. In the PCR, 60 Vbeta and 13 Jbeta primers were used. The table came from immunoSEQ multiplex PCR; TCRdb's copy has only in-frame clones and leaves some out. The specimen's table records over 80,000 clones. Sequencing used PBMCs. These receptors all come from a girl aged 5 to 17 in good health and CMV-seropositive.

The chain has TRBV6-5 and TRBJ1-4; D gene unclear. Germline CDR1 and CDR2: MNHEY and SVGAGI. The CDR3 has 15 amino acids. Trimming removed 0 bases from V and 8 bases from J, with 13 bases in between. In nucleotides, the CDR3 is TGTGCCAGCAGTTACTCGAGAAACCCCGGGGAAAAACTGTTTTTT. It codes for CASSYSRNPGEKLFF.

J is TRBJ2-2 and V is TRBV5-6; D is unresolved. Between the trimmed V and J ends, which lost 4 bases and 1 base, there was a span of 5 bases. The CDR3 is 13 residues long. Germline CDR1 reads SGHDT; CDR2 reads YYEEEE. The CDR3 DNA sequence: TGTGCCAGCAGCGTGAGGAACACCGGGGAGCTGTTTTTT. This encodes CASSVRNTGELFF.

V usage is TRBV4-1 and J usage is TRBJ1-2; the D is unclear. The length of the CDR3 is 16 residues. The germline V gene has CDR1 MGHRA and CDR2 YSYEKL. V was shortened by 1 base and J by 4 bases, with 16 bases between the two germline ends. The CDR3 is CASSQVGQRVSYGYTF. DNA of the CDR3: TGCGCCAGCAGCCAAGTAGGCCAGCGGGTCTCCTATGGCTACACCTTC.

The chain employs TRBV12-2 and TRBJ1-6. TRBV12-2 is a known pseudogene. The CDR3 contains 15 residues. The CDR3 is CASRLVLSYNSPLHF. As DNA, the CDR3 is TGTGCAAGTCGCTTAGTCCTGAGCTATAATTCACCCCTCCACTTT.

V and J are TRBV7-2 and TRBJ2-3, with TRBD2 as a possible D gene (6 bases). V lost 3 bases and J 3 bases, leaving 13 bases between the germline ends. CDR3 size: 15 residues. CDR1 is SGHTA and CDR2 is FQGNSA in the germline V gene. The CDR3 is CASSLRDWRTDTQYF. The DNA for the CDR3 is TGTGCCAGCAGCTTGCGGGACTGGCGGACAGATACGCAGTATTTT.

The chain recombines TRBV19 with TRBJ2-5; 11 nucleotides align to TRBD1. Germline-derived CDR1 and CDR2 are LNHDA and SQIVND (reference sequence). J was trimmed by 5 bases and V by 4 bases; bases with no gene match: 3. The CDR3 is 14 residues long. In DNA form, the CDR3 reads TGTGCCAGTAGTAGGACAGGGGGCGCGGAGACCCAGTACTTC. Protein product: CASSRTGGAETQYF.

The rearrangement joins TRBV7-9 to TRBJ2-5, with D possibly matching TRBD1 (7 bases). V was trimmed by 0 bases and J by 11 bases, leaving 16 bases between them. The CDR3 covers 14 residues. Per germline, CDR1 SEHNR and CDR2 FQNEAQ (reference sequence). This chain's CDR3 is CASSLAAEGAFQYF. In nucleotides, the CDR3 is TGTGCCAGCAGCTTAGCGGCGGAGGGGGCTTTTCAGTACTTC.

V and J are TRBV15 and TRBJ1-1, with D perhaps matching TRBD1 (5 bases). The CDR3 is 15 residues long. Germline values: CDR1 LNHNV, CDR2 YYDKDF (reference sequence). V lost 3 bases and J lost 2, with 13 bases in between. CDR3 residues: CATSRYTGLNTEAFF. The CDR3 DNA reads TGTGCCACCAGCAGGTACACAGGATTAAACACTGAAGCTTTCTTT.

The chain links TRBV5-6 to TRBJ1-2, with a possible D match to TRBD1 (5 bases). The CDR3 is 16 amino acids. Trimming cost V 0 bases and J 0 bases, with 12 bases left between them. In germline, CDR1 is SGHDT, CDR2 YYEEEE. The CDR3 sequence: CASSLAGGSANYGYTF. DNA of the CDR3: TGTGCCAGCAGCTTGGCGGGGGGGTCCGCTAACTATGGCTACACCTTC.

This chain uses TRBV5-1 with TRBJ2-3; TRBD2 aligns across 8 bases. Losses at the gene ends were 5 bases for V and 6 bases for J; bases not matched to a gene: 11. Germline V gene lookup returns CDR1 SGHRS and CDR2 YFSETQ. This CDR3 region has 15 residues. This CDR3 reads CASRKAGAVKDTQYF. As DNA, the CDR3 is TGCGCCAGCAGGAAAGCGGGGGCGGTGAAGGATACGCAGTATTTT.